The rows below give T cell receptor beta chains drawn from one sample of a study of T cell responses to AZD1222 COVID-19 vaccine. The table came from immunoSEQ multiplex PCR; TCRdb's copy has only in-frame clones and leaves some out. The data show more than 70,000 clones, with more than 85% seen just once and more than 25% held by the top ten. The specimen was peripheral blood, collected 28 days after the second AZD1222 dose. The source of these receptors is an adult who received the AZD1222 COVID-19 vaccine. Each CDR3 is given without its conserved first and last residue. Clone sizes are given selectively: once, few, many, or a class where the clone is expanded.

j_call v_call clone_size cdr3_aa
TRBJ2-7 TRBV20-1 . SASFEGASGSSIHEQY
TRBJ2-7 TRBV19 once ASRAGTGVQQY
TRBJ1-1 TRBV28 . ASTHQQNTEAF
TRBJ1-1 TRBV19 once ASSIGTPPPEAF
TRBJ1-4 TRBV5-1 . ASSLRDNNEKLF
TRBJ2-7 TRBV5-6 . ASSNLGVGEQY
TRBJ1-4 TRBV7-9 . ASSLDTTGRVEKLF
TRBJ2-1 TRBV5-1 once ASSLSGSYNEQF
TRBJ1-2 TRBV7-2 . ASSPRTMDGYT
TRBJ2-7 TRBV6-5 . ASYSGTFPYEQY
TRBJ2-2 TRBV5-5 . ASSILGQGGTGELF
TRBJ1-5 TRBV20-1 . SATVGQPQH
TRBJ1-5 TRBV6-1 . ASSEADRQNQPQH
TRBJ1-2 TRBV6-5 . ATGQGSGYT
TRBJ2-5 TRBV10-1 . ASSDDPLAGVVETQY
TRBJ2-1 TRBV5-6 . ASSGGQGSVDEQF
TRBJ2-5 TRBV4-3 . ASSPFTGGAWGETQY
TRBJ2-7 TRBV28 . ASTASGEPYEQY